The entry below gives a single T cell receptor (beta chain) sequence along with its context. Its antigen remains unidentified. This sample was taken from a study of siplizumab effects on memory and regulatory T cells. Broader study findings: There was no confirmation of the suppressive function of proliferating Tregs from siplizumab cultures. Alloreactive sequences that could be traced to unstimulated CD4+ memory cells showed a significant reduction under siplizumab. In siplizumab conditions, mappable alloreactive CD4+ clones averaged about 63% Treg-derived, against around 28% in controls.

Germline CDR1 is PRHDT and CDR2 is FYEKMQ (reference sequence). V was shortened by 0 bases and J by 9 bases, with 6 bases between the two germline ends. There are 12 residues in the CDR3. About 9.2 x 10^4 TCR templates underwent assay in every sample. Produced via immunoSEQ multiplex PCR; TCRdb's table is partial and in-frame only. Of about 72,000 clones listed, about 90% are singletons. The sample was CD8+ T cells sorted from blood. The genes are TRBV13 and TRBJ2-1; the D is unclear. This sequence was found in a human donor in good health. Written as DNA, the CDR3 is TGTGCCAGCAGCTTAGGAGGTGTTGAGCAGTTCTTC. Protein product: CASSLGGVEQFF.